This TCR beta chain was sequenced for a study of cytomegalovirus exposure and HLA in healthy donors. General study findings and limits: Follow-up analysis found HLA locus-dependent TCR association rates, highest for DRB1 and lowest for HLA-C. Within a later analysis, the majority of CMV-associated TCR beta chains appeared HLA-restricted. The likely explanation for a cluster of highly shared sequence variants was sequencing artifact. Per published accounts, TCR beta sequences correctly predicted the HLA-A and HLA-B alleles of most subjects.

CDR3 size: 14 residues. CDR1 is SEHNR and CDR2 is FQNEAQ in the germline V gene (reference sequence). Trimming pared 8 bases from V and 3 bases from J, leaving 16 bases between. A note on this clone: No antigen is known for it.

Vbeta (60) and Jbeta (13) primers were used in the PCR. The protocol was immunoSEQ multiplex PCR, while the TCRdb copy is restricted to in-frame clones and leaves out a portion. The table records 50,000 or so clones, 81% of them present only once. The specimen sequenced was PBMCs. The clonotype was recovered from a boy between 10 and 17 years old in good health and CMV-seropositive. V usage is TRBV7-9 and J usage is TRBJ2-5; TRBD2 is a possible D gene (5 bases). Here the CDR3 reads CASPSNGREETQYF. Here the CDR3 DNA reads TGTGCCAGCCCTTCCAACGGGCGGGAAGAGACCCAGTACTTC. Full variable domain (missing parts from reference TRBV7-9 and TRBJ2-5): DTGVSQNPRHKITKRGQNVTFRCDPISEHNRLYWYRQTLGQGPEFLTYFQNEAQLEKSRLLSDRFSAERPKGSFSTLEIQRTEQGDSAMYLCASPSNGREETQYFGPGTRLLVL.